The rows below give T cell receptor beta chains drawn from one sample of a study of T-cell reconstitution after alpha-beta-depleted transplantation in children. From the PCR reads, TCRdb called clonotypes with MiXCR, one entry per CDR3 protein. The table has over 450,000 distinct CDR3 sequences, roughly a tenth seen once; the top ten hold approximately 2%. The sample here was PBMCs, taken before TCRalphabeta/CD19-depleted stem cell transplant. The receptors come from a child aged 2 to 15 with inherited bone marrow failure, due to receive a stem cell transplant. Both conserved end residues are part of each CDR3. D genes are given only for firm matches. A row's size may be missing; if present it is once, few, many or a size class.

TRBJ2-3,TRBV7-2,.,many,CASSVPLQDVTDTQYF,TGTGCCAGCAGCGTACCCCTCCAGGACGTCACAGATACGCAGTATTTT
TRBJ2-1,TRBV9,.,many,CASSVGYEQFF,TGTGCCAGCAGCGTAGGTTATGAGCAGTTCTTC
TRBJ2-4,TRBV11-2,TRBD2,many,CASSLGLAGNIQYF,TGTGCCAGCAGCTTGGGACTAGCGGGAAACATTCAGTACTTC
TRBJ2-7,TRBV10-3,TRBD1,few,CAISPGQTYEQYF,TGTGCCATCAGTCCGGGACAGACCTACGAGCAGTACTTC
TRBJ2-3,TRBV6-1,.,many,CASRVSPGTRGRTDTQYF,TGTGCCAGCAGGGTCTCCCCCGGGACTCGGGGACGCACAGATACGCAGTATTTT
TRBJ2-7,TRBV4-1,.,many,CASSQDPSESYEQYF,TGCGCCAGCAGCCAAGACCCTAGCGAGTCCTACGAGCAGTACTTC
TRBJ1-5,TRBV12-3/TRBV12-4,.,many,CASSYGTGNEQPQHF,TGTGCCAGCAGTTACGGAACAGGGAACGAGCAGCCCCAGCATTTT
TRBJ2-7,TRBV10-3,TRBD1,many,CAISVPGQGPYEQYF,TGTGCCATCAGTGTTCCGGGACAGGGGCCCTACGAGCAGTACTTC
TRBJ1-5,TRBV12-5,.,many,CPPRGPGNQPQHF,TGTCCACCCCGGGGGCCGGGCAATCAGCCCCAGCATTTT
TRBJ2-1,TRBV12-3/TRBV12-4,TRBD2,.,CASRVAGGNYNEQFF,TGTGCCAGCAGAGTAGCGGGAGGTAACTACAATGAGCAGTTCTTC
TRBJ2-7,TRBV5-5,.,many,CASSLGNFQGEQYF,TGTGCCAGCAGCTTGGGGAACTTCCAAGGGGAGCAGTACTTC
TRBJ2-7,TRBV20-1,.,many,CSATTTAAGQTTWQYF,TGCAGTGCCACCACGACCGCCGCGGGACAGACGACGTGGCAGTACTTC
TRBJ1-1,TRBV4-3,.,many,CASSQEGALEAFF,TGCGCCAGCAGCCAAGAAGGCGCCCTGGAGGCTTTCTTT
TRBJ2-7,TRBV27,TRBD2,many,CASSFRLAGNPYEQYF,TGTGCCAGCAGTTTCCGACTAGCGGGTAACCCCTACGAGCAGTACTTC
TRBJ2-7,TRBV5-5,.,.,CASSDDPGRRAYEQYF,TGTGCCAGCAGCGACGATCCGGGACGCCGCGCCTACGAGCAGTACTTC
TRBJ1-4,TRBV6-1,.,.,CASSPWNPTNEKLFF,TGTGCCAGCAGCCCTTGGAACCCAACTAATGAAAAACTGTTTTTT
TRBJ2-6,TRBV20-1,TRBD2,.,CSARGGLAGTGANVLTF,TGCAGTGCTAGAGGAGGACTAGCGGGAACCGGGGCCAACGTCCTGACTTTC
TRBJ2-1,TRBV7-9,TRBD1,many,CANQGAGNEQFF,TGTGCCAACCAGGGGGCTGGCAATGAGCAGTTCTTC
TRBJ2-1,TRBV27,TRBD1,.,CASRPDRGLGNEQFF,TGTGCCAGCCGTCCCGACAGGGGGCTGGGGAATGAGCAGTTCTTC
TRBJ2-1,TRBV5-5,.,few,CASSFGLLAGSVWQFF,TGTGCCAGCAGCTTCGGACTCCTCGCCGGTAGTGTTTGGCAGTTCTTC
TRBJ2-3,TRBV6-5,TRBD2,many,CASSYRTSGYSDTQYF,TGTGCCAGCAGTTACCGGACTAGCGGGTACTCAGATACGCAGTATTTT
TRBJ2-2,TRBV9,.,many,CASSVGGSTGELFF,TGTGCCAGCAGCGTAGGTGGTAGCACCGGGGAGCTGTTTTTT
TRBJ2-1,TRBV7-2,TRBD1,.,CASSLLKGQGTSNEQFF,TGTGCCAGCAGCTTACTGAAGGGACAGGGGACGAGCAATGAGCAGTTCTTC
TRBJ2-1,TRBV5-4,TRBD2,many,CASSSSSGRPRNEQFF,TGTGCCAGCAGCTCCTCTAGCGGGAGGCCCCGCAATGAGCAGTTCTTC
TRBJ2-7,TRBV4-1,.,few,CASSRYAGTPTYEQYF,TGCGCCAGCAGCCGATACGCCGGGACCCCTACCTACGAGCAGTACTTC
TRBJ1-6,TRBV6-2/TRBV6-3,.,many,CASSSRRPNSPLHF,TGTGCCAGCAGTTCGAGACGTCCTAATTCACCCCTCCACTTT
TRBJ2-5,TRBV4-3,.,many,CASSPWRGETQYF,TGCGCCAGCAGCCCTTGGAGGGGAGAGACCCAGTACTTC
TRBJ1-4,TRBV6-1,.,few,CASPWKLGRENEKLFF,TGTGCCAGCCCATGGAAACTAGGCCGGGAGAATGAAAAACTGTTTTTT
TRBJ2-1,TRBV7-2,.,.,CASSLEPTFNEQFF,TGTGCCAGCAGCTTAGAGCCCACCTTCAATGAGCAGTTCTTC
TRBJ2-6,TRBV30,.,few,CAWSRHTGLGANVLTF,TGTGCCTGGAGTAGGCATACGGGGCTGGGGGCCAACGTCCTGACTTTC
TRBJ2-7,TRBV20-1,.,many,CSARAPRGGEQYF,TGCAGTGCTAGAGCCCCCAGGGGAGGCGAGCAGTACTTC
TRBJ2-7,TRBV4-3,TRBD2,many,CASSQGTSEPYEQYF,TGCGCCAGCAGCCAAGGGACTAGCGAGCCCTACGAGCAGTACTTC
TRBJ1-3,TRBV7-7,.,.,CASSPALGHTGNTIYF,TGTGCTAGCAGCCCAGCTCTGGGGCATACCGGAAACACCATATATTTT
TRBJ2-7,TRBV29-1,.,.,CSVEVLGRGHEQYF,TGCAGCGTTGAAGTCCTAGGACGGGGCCACGAGCAGTACTTC
TRBJ2-7,TRBV27,.,many,CASSPTSGPNSFYEQYF,TGTGCCAGCAGTCCGACTTCGGGGCCTAACTCCTTCTACGAGCAGTACTTC
TRBJ2-7,TRBV6-5,.,many,CASSYGSDEQYF,TGTGCCAGCAGTTATGGTTCTGACGAGCAGTACTTC
TRBJ2-7,TRBV5-6,TRBD2,many,CASSLAGLADYEQYF,TGTGCCAGCAGCTTGGCCGGACTAGCGGACTACGAGCAGTACTTC
TRBJ2-3,TRBV12-3/TRBV12-4,.,.,CASATHTDTQYF,TGTGCCAGCGCAACTCACACAGATACGCAGTATTTT
TRBJ1-4,TRBV27,.,many,CASSLSVLGYEKLFF,TGTGCCAGCAGTTTATCGGTACTAGGGTATGAAAAACTGTTTTTT
TRBJ2-7,TRBV6-5,TRBD2,many,CASSYSLGRETYEQYF,TGTGCCAGCAGTTACAGTCTGGGGAGGGAAACCTACGAGCAGTACTTC
TRBJ2-7,TRBV7-2,.,many,CASSLVASRLEQYF,TGTGCCAGCAGCTTAGTGGCTAGTCGGCTCGAGCAGTACTTC
TRBJ1-2,TRBV7-9,.,few,CASSLALDGPYGYTF,TGTGCCAGCAGCTTAGCGCTCGACGGACCCTATGGCTACACCTTC
TRBJ2-2,TRBV24-1,TRBD2,.,CATSDRTSGNTGELFF,TGTGCCACCAGTGATAGGACTAGCGGGAACACCGGGGAGCTGTTTTTT
TRBJ2-5,TRBV4-3,TRBD2,many,CASSRAGADTQYF,TGCGCCAGCAGCCGGGCGGGAGCTGATACCCAGTACTTC
TRBJ2-2,TRBV20-1,.,many,CSARPGRNTGELFF,TGCAGTGCTAGGCCAGGGAGGAACACCGGGGAGCTGTTTTTT